This is a list of T cell receptor beta chains from one sample in a study of T-cell memory formation after mild COVID-19. TCRdb used MiXCR to reprocess the 5' RACE reads, holding one entry per CDR3 protein. The repertoire includes about 350,000 distinct CDR3 sequences, over 13% of them detected once, and roughly 22% sits in the top ten. Sequencing was done on a sample of PBMCs or a T cell subset sorted from them (not recorded which). The receptor set was obtained from a man aged 18 to 29 who had mild COVID-19 (a few samples of this study predate the infection). Cell type and time point are not known. The CDR3 runs from the conserved cysteine through the conserved F or W.

TRBJ2-3	16	TRBV7-3	CASSSTAGGSTDTQYF
TRBJ1-1	14	TRBV6-5	CASRSGQENTEAFF
TRBJ1-1	14	TRBV4-2	CASSQAGLNTEAFF
TRBJ1-6	15	TRBV6-2/TRBV6-3	CASSSRGRGNSPLHF
TRBJ1-2	12	TRBV6-5	CASKNRGSGYTF
TRBJ2-7	16	TRBV9	CASSVNLRRGAWEQYF
TRBJ1-1	15	TRBV4-1	CASSHSRQGGTEAFF
TRBJ2-3	16	TRBV7-3	CASSFGGGIITDTQYF
TRBJ2-5	15	TRBV6-6	CASSYPSGGGETQYF
TRBJ2-1	14	TRBV6-4	CASSPDTPHNEQFF
TRBJ2-3	13	TRBV20-1	CSARRRGTDTQYF
TRBJ1-4	13	TRBV12-3/TRBV12-4	CASSRGNNEKLFF
TRBJ2-2	15	TRBV6-2/TRBV6-3	CASSYSTSWVGELFF
TRBJ2-5	15	TRBV10-3	CAISEPDSRGETQYF
TRBJ1-2	16	TRBV11-2	CASSLLSQGRIRGYTF
TRBJ2-4	14	TRBV25-1	CASSEHGTKNIQYF
TRBJ1-2	15	TRBV7-2	CDSSPAGLRGYGYTF
TRBJ2-7	12	TRBV7-9	CASSLDNYEQYF
TRBJ2-1	13	TRBV12-3/TRBV12-4	CASSFRVVNEQFF
TRBJ2-1	15	TRBV9	CASGLRDRDYNEQFF
TRBJ2-1	16	TRBV19	CASSIDRSGSYNEQFF
TRBJ2-5	16	TRBV7-8	CASSLANGGVGETQYF
TRBJ2-1	13	TRBV2	CASTQRVVAEQFF
TRBJ1-6	12	TRBV6-2/TRBV6-3	CASSYQASPLHF
TRBJ1-6	14	TRBV7-2	CASSSQGWNSPLHF
TRBJ2-3	14	TRBV5-1	CASSFQAGSNTQYF
TRBJ2-1	15	TRBV6-6	CASSPDRPTYNEQFF
TRBJ1-2	16	TRBV20-1	CSARDTGSSGAFGYTF
TRBJ2-7	14	TRBV5-1	CASSLKGQLYEQYF
TRBJ2-5	13	TRBV7-8	CASSSRNQETQYF
TRBJ2-7	14	TRBV25-1	CASSEYKGAYEQYF
TRBJ2-4	13	TRBV12-3/TRBV12-4	CASSFKVTSPPDF
TRBJ1-2	12	TRBV12-3/TRBV12-4	CASSGTGFGYTF
TRBJ2-2	13	TRBV9	CASGDTNTGELFF
TRBJ1-2	15	TRBV4-3	CASSQVTHTQYGYTF
TRBJ2-3	14	TRBV6-6	CASRDPGAGDTQYF
TRBJ1-2	14	TRBV7-8	CASSISPQNYGYTF
TRBJ2-7	14	TRBV27	CASSRDSRSYEQYF
TRBJ1-3	15	TRBV11-2	CASSLDYAPGNTIYF
TRBJ2-1	15	TRBV25-1	CASKAGALSYNEQFF
TRBJ2-1	11	TRBV23-1	CASSLRQGNLF
TRBJ1-2	13	TRBV2	CASSVDRPYGYTF
TRBJ2-2	14	TRBV5-1	CASSQDRVTGELFF
TRBJ1-5	15	TRBV4-1	CASSQDVKGNQPQHF
TRBJ1-2	13	TRBV6-6	CASSYTGEDGYTF